This TCR beta chain was profiled in a study of blood T cells in healthy people across ages. A sample-barcoded 5' primer and a J-beta primer mix were used in a second PCR of roughly 7 to 12 cycles. MiXCR, run by TCRdb on the 5' RACE reads, gives a single entry per CDR3 protein. The sample lists 2 million or so distinct CDR3 sequences, less than 50% occurring once. Turning to this clonotype: Its specificity is not known.

This CDR3 region has 17 residues. The trim removed 7 bases at V and 7 bases at J, leaving 22 bases unmatched. CDR1 and CDR2 from the germline V gene are MNHEY and SVGEGT. The study, taken as a whole, reports: Both naive CD4+ cell counts and diversity were greater in long-lived donors than in aged donors. Changes in expanded clonotypes were possibly confounded, as the CMV status of donors was unknown.

The V call is TRBV6-2 or TRBV6-3, the J call TRBJ2-7, with 7 bases that match TRBD1. This TCR came from a woman in her forties in good health. Input material: blood. CDR3 sequence reads: CASTKPSTGKGVWEQYF. Written as DNA, the CDR3 is TGTGCCAGCACTAAACCCTCGACAGGGAAAGGGGTGTGGGAGCAGTACTTC.